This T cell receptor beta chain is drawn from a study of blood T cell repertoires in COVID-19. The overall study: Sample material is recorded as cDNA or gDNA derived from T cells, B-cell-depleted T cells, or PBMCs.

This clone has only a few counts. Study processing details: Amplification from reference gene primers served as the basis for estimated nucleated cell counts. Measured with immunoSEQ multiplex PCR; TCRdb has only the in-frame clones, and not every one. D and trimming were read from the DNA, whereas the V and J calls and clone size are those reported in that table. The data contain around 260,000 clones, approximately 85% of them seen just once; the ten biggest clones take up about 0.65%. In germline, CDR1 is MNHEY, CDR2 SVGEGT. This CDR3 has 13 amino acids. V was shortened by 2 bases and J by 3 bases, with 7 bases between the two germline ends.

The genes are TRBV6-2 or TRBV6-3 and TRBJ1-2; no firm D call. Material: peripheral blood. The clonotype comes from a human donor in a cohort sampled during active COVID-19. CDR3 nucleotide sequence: TGTGCCAGCAGTTACGGGCTGGACTATGGCTACACCTTC. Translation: CASSYGLDYGYTF.